This note documents a single TCR beta chain sequence. This specimen comes from a study of blood T cell repertoires in COVID-19. Sequencing used immunoSEQ multiplex PCR; TCRdb keeps in-frame clones, though not all of them. The table has around 100,000 clones, 90% seen once. Sequencing input: peripheral blood. This receptor was obtained from a man aged 50-59 years with acute or convalescent COVID-19.

The CDR3 here is CASSQYGNTIYF. CDR3 nucleotide sequence: TGTGCCAGCAGCCAGTATGGAAACACCATATATTTT. The chain has TRBV6-1 and TRBJ1-3; D not certain. Between the trimmed V and J ends, which lost 6 bases and 3 bases, there was a span of 6 bases. This CDR3 contains 12 residues. Germline CDR1 reads MNHNS; CDR2 reads SASEGT.